These 25 T cell receptor beta chains came from one sample sequenced in a study of T cells in localized non-small cell lung cancer. Profiled with immunoSEQ multiplex PCR; TCRdb holds only in-frame clones, not every one. This sample has about 10,000 clones, with approximately 84% found just once. The sequences come from peripheral blood, collected before any cancer treatment. Every receptor here comes from a male donor aged 60 or over with stage III lung adenocarcinoma.

The V gene is TRBV27, the J gene TRBJ2-1, with a weak D call TRBD1 (6 bases). Germline V gene data show CDR1 as MNHEY and CDR2 as SMNVEV (reference sequence). With 2 bases removed from V and 7 bases from J, the gap between germline ends came to 21 bases. This CDR3 comprises 17 residues. CDR3 region: CASSLPTGHGPGNEQFF. The CDR3 nucleotides are TGTGCCAGCAGTTTACCAACGGGACACGGTCCGGGTAATGAGCAGTTCTTC.

This chain connects TRBV19 to TRBJ2-7, with TRBD1 matching over 10 bases. The germline V gene has CDR1 LNHDA and CDR2 SQIVND (reference sequence). V gave up 9 bases and J gave up 3 bases; unmatched junction bases: 11. The CDR3 is made up of 15 amino acids. This chain's CDR3 is CASSSSGQGIYEQYF. As DNA, the CDR3 is TGTGCCAGCTCAAGTTCGGGACAGGGGATCTACGAGCAGTACTTC.

CDR3 sequence (DNA): TGTGCCAGCAGTGGCATTGGACAGGGGAGGAATCAGCCCCAGCATTTT. It codes for CASSGIGQGRNQPQHF. The rearrangement links TRBV6-1 to TRBJ1-5, with TRBD1 matching 9 bases. The CDR3 extends over 16 amino acids. Looked up from germline, CDR1 is MNHNS and CDR2 is SASEGT. With V trimmed by 4 bases and J by 4 bases, 8 bases remained unmatched.

This clone was recorded once. Sequence at one end of the junction differs from germline and may be a read error. The chain carries TRBV19 and TRBJ1-1; D gene ambiguous. The CDR3 runs 13 residues. Germline CDR1 is LNHDA and CDR2 is SQIVND (reference sequence). The CDR3 region has the DNA TGTGCCAGTAGTGTCGCCGTGGCCACGGATTCTCTCTTT. Residues: CASSVAVATDSLF.

The V call is TRBV5-6, the J call TRBJ2-3, with 7 bases that match TRBD2. CDR1 and CDR2 (germline): SGHDT, YYEEEE. The CDR3 extends over 12 amino acids. V lost 4 bases, J lost 10 bases, and 6 bases stayed unmatched. In DNA, the CDR3 is TGTGCCAGCAGCCCGGACCGGGAGGCGCAGTATTTT. Translated, it gives CASSPDREAQYF.

The CDR3 protein is CASSFRAHRTPYEQYF. Written as DNA, the CDR3 is TGTGCCAGCAGCTTTAGGGCCCACAGGACCCCCTACGAGCAGTACTTC. The rearrangement uses TRBV11-2 and TRBJ2-7, with D possibly being TRBD1 (5 bases). V gave up 3 bases and J gave up 2 bases, with 17 bases separating them. The CDR3 runs 16 residues. Germline V gene lookup returns CDR1 SGHAT and CDR2 FQNNGV.

This clone was seen a handful of times. The chain is built from TRBV5-4 and TRBJ1-1; D is unresolved. Trimming shortened V by 1 base and J by 4 bases, and 8 bases separated the two germline ends. The CDR3 has 13 residues. The germline V gene has CDR1 SGHNT and CDR2 YYREEE (reference sequence). The CDR3 loop reads CASSLQSFTEAFF. The CDR3, as DNA: TGTGCCAGCAGCTTGCAAAGCTTCACTGAAGCTTTCTTT.

This clone was recorded only once. The chain recombines TRBV7-8 with TRBJ2-7; D may be TRBD1 (5 bases). Germline loops: CDR1 SGHVS, CDR2 FQNEAQ. V was shortened by 3 bases and J by 7 bases, with 19 bases between the two germline ends. CDR3 length equals 15 residues. The DNA of the CDR3 is TGTGCCAGCAGCTTTCCGCAGGGCGCTGCGCGGGAGCAGTACTTC. This encodes CASSFPQGAAREQYF.

The V gene is TRBV28, the J gene TRBJ2-4, with D perhaps TRBD1 (5 bases). Germline-derived CDR1 and CDR2 are MDHEN and SYDVKM. V lost 7 bases to trimming and J lost 4 bases, with 20 bases between them. This CDR3 comprises 16 residues. This CDR3 is CASTPPRRQWKNIQYF. The CDR3 DNA is TGTGCCAGCACCCCCCCCCGACGACAGTGGAAAAACATTCAGTACTTC.

V and J are TRBV5-8 and TRBJ2-1, with 8 bases identical to TRBD2. The V gene end was trimmed by 3 bases and the J gene end by 13 bases; junction bases not matched to a gene: 9. The CDR3 runs 13 residues. CDR1 SGHTS and CDR2 YDEGEE come from the germline V gene. CDR3 region: CASSWGLAGAQFF. Here the CDR3 DNA reads TGTGCCAGCAGCTGGGGTCTAGCGGGCGCACAGTTCTTC. The whole variable domain, filled in from reference TRBV5-8 and TRBJ2-1, reads EAGVTQSPTHLIKTRGQQATLRCSPISGHTSVYWYQQALGLGLQFLLWYDEGEERNRGNFPPRFSGRQFPNYSSELNVNALELEDSALYLCASSWGLAGAQFFGPGTRLTVL.

J is TRBJ1-1 and V is TRBV19; 8 bases are shared with TRBD1. The CDR3 sequence is 13 residues long. CDR1 LNHDA and CDR2 SQIVND come from the germline V gene (reference sequence). V shed 6 bases, J shed 4 bases, and the junction held 4 bases outside the gene matches. The CDR3 nucleotides read TGTGCCAGTAGCCGGACAGGGCCCACTGAAGCTTTCTTT. Its protein product is CASSRTGPTEAFF.

This chain connects TRBV19 to TRBJ1-1, with TRBD1 matching over 7 bases. V shed 7 bases and J 4 bases; nucleotides not matched to a gene: 15. Germline V gene sequence: CDR1 LNHDA, CDR2 SQIVND (reference sequence). This CDR3 has 16 residues. CDR3 sequence reads: CASTQKQGPRSTEAFF. The CDR3 DNA reads TGTGCCAGTACCCAAAAACAGGGGCCCCGGAGCACTGAAGCTTTCTTT.

The CDR3 protein is CASSSQGAAQYF. CDR3 bases: TGTGCCAGCAGCTCCCAGGGGGCAGCCCAGTACTTC. The chain has TRBV7-6 and TRBJ2-5; 8 positions match TRBD1. Germline CDR1 SGHVS, CDR2 FNYEAQ. The CDR3 has 12 amino acids. The ends lost 4 bases at V and 9 bases at J; junction bases unmatched: 4.

The chain couples TRBV7-2 to TRBJ2-1; no firm D call. Germline CDR1 is SGHTA and CDR2 is FQGNSA. V was trimmed by 2 bases and J by 14 bases, leaving 10 bases between them. The CDR3 covers 11 residues. CDR3 nucleotide sequence: TGTGCCAGCAGCTTAACCACCAAGGAGTTCTTC. The encoded protein is CASSLTTKEFF.

CDR3 bases: TGTGCCACCTCGGGACAGGGGGCCCGGAATGAGCAGTTCTTC. Protein sequence: CATSGQGARNEQFF. V usage is TRBV5-8 and J usage is TRBJ2-1, with 12 bases identical to TRBD1. CDR3 length: 14 residues. Germline CDR1 and CDR2: SGHTS and YDEGEE. Trimming took 9 bases from V and 7 from J; bases not matched to a gene: 8.

This clone was seen once. V usage is TRBV4-1 and J usage is TRBJ1-5; D is ambiguous. Trimming cost V 1 base and J 4 bases, with 11 bases left between them. In germline, CDR1 is MGHRA, CDR2 YSYEKL. The CDR3 runs to 15 residues. CDR3 sequence reads: CASSQVNEKNQPQHF. In nucleotides, the CDR3 is TGCGCCAGCAGCCAAGTGAACGAGAAAAATCAGCCCCAGCATTTT.

This clone has only a few counts. The chain links TRBV4-1 to TRBJ1-2; D unclear. The CDR3 sequence is 15 residues long. The V and J ends lost 4 bases and 3 bases respectively, with 15 bases between them. Germline V CDR1 and CDR2: MGHRA, YSYEKL. The CDR3 loop reads CASSPAMSSYYGYTF. DNA of the CDR3: TGCGCCAGCAGCCCGGCTATGAGCAGCTACTATGGCTACACCTTC.

The chain couples TRBV6-1 to TRBJ1-5; TRBD1 agrees at 7 bases. This CDR3 region has 16 residues. The germline V gene encodes CDR1 MNHNS and CDR2 SASEGT. Trimming at V came to 3 bases and at J to 4 bases, leaving 9 bases not matched to a gene. The CDR3: CASSDERGRGNQPQHF. The CDR3 nucleotides read TGTGCCAGCAGTGATGAAAGGGGGCGGGGGAATCAGCCCCAGCATTTT.

This sequence joins TRBV2 and TRBJ2-5; no clear D gene. In germline, CDR1 is SNHLY, CDR2 FYNNEI. The V and J ends lost 5 bases and 7 bases respectively, with 5 bases between them. The CDR3 runs 10 residues. CDR3 sequence: CASSLMTQYF. The CDR3 DNA reads TGTGCCAGCAGTTTGATGACCCAGTACTTC.

The V call is TRBV2, the J call TRBJ2-5; 7 bases map to TRBD2. V lost 4 bases and J lost 5; bases outside the gene matches: 4. Germline V gene lookup returns CDR1 SNHLY and CDR2 FYNNEI. The CDR3 length is 13 residues. DNA of the CDR3: TGTGCCAGCAGTGCGGGGGGAAGGGAGACCCAGTACTTC. It yields the protein CASSAGGRETQYF.

The chain links TRBV9 to TRBJ2-1, with 7 nucleotides matching TRBD2. The CDR3 is made up of 15 amino acids. J gave up 3 bases and V 5 bases, and 8 bases lay outside the gene matches. Germline values: CDR1 SGDLS, CDR2 YYNGEE. The DNA for the CDR3 is TGTGCCAGCAGTGAAGAGCTAGCGGACTACAATGAGCAGTTCTTC. Translated, it gives CASSEELADYNEQFF.

This clone was observed a single time. This chain connects TRBV5-1 to TRBJ1-2, with 7 bases fitting TRBD1. V shed 4 bases, J shed 4 bases, and the junction held 7 bases outside the gene matches. The CDR3 covers 14 residues. Germline V CDR1 and CDR2: SGHRS, YFSETQ. The CDR3 reads CASSPKQGSYGYTF. The CDR3 coding sequence is TGCGCCAGCAGCCCAAAACAGGGGTCCTATGGCTACACCTTC.

The genes are TRBV28 and TRBJ2-7, with TRBD2 matching over 7 bases. The CDR3 sequence is 14 residues long. Germline trimming cut 2 bases from V and 2 bases from J; bases unmatched to any gene: 3. Germline CDR1 MDHEN, CDR2 SYDVKM. The CDR3 nucleotides read TGTGCCAGCAGTTTAGCGGGAGTCACCTACGAGCAGTACTTC. It codes for CASSLAGVTYEQYF. Full variable domain (rest looked up from reference TRBV28 and TRBJ2-7): DVKVTQSSRYLVKRTGEKVFLECVQDMDHENMFWYRQDPGLGLRLIYFSYDVKMKEKGDIPEGYSVSREKKERFSLILESASTNQTSMYLCASSLAGVTYEQYFGPGTRLTVT.

The chain employs TRBV6-5 and TRBJ2-7; weak D call: TRBD2 (6 bases). Looked up from germline, CDR1 is MNHEY and CDR2 is SVGAGI. The CDR3 covers 16 residues. Trimming shortened V by 2 bases and J by 0 bases, and 14 bases separated the two germline ends. The CDR3 region is CASSYSGSPVSYEQYF. CDR3 coding DNA: TGTGCCAGCAGTTACAGCGGGTCCCCCGTCTCCTACGAGCAGTACTTC.

The chain uses TRBV7-8 and TRBJ1-1, with D possibly TRBD1 on 6 matching bases. The CDR3 sequence is 15 residues long. CDR1 is SGHVS, CDR2 FQNEAQ, per germline. V gave up 5 bases and J gave up 0 bases, with 13 bases separating them. In nucleotides, the CDR3 is TGTGCCAGCAGCCCCGGACAGCTCCTGAACACTGAAGCTTTCTTT. Its protein is CASSPGQLLNTEAFF.